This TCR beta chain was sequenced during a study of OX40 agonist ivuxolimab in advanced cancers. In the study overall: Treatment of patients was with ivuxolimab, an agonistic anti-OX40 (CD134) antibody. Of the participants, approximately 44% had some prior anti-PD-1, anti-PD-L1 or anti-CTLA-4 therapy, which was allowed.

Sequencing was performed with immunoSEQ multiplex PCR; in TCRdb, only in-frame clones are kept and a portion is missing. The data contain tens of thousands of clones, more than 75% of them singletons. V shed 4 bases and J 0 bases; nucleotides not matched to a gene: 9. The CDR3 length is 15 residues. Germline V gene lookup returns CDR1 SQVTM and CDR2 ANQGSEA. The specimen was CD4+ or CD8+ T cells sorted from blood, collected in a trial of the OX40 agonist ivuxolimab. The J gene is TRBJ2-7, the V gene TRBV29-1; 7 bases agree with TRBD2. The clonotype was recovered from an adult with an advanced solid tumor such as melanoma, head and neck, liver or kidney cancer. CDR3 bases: TGCAGCGTTGTCCCTGGGGGGGGATTCTCCTACGAGCAGTACTTC. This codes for CSVVPGGGFSYEQYF.